The T cell receptor (beta chain) under discussion was sequenced for a study of shared clonotypes between healthy human individuals (TCRdb year 2020). Regarding the complete study: A couple of women and three men aged 18 to 49 years were included in the cohort. For each donor, three plates each were used for CD4 naive and CD4 memory, two plates were used for CD8 naive, and one plate was used for CD8 memory. To estimate repertoire size and how much clonotype sharing occurs between individuals, the study deeply sequenced the blood TCR repertoires of about five healthy adults. To increase sequencing depth and limit assay-specific biases, TCR repertoire library preparation and sequencing were carried out by different laboratories using diverse techniques. Leukapheresis yielded between about 0.8 and 9.5 billion PBMCs per donor.

The donors were healthy, HIV-negative adults who had no recently reported acute infections or vaccinations. Every donor was a Caucasian adult residing in Nashville, Tennessee, USA. CD8 memory samples combined magnetically selected CD45RO+ cells with CCR7-negative CD45RA+ effector memory (TemRA) cells. After blood collection by leukapheresis, PBMCs were isolated using Ficoll-Histopaque density gradient centrifugation and then cryopreserved in the vapor phase of liquid nitrogen. Analytical flow cytometry was used to check the purity and quantity of each magnetically sorted T cell population. Genomic DNA was isolated from each sorted fraction and quantified by UV absorbance on a Nanodrop 2000c. Overall study results and their limits: Based on pairwise subsampling, the degree of clonotype sharing among donors was expected to be affected by sequencing depth. Clonotypes shared by all four sorted-subset donors showed higher generation probabilities than non-shared clonotypes. The genetic and exposure-history diversity represented was limited by the small number of donors. Even with the large sequencing depth, rarefaction of the sorted-subset datasets indicated that sequencing was incomplete. About 5% of naive CD4, 3.5% of naive CD8, 2.3% of memory CD4, and about 0.4% of memory CD8 clonotypes were shared across several donors. Naive subsets generally had larger estimated clonotype richness than memory subsets did. Sampling was restricted to blood, and TCR repertoires in tissues likely differ from the TCR repertoires found in blood.

In its sample, this clone was seen many times. Its antigen remains unidentified. No qualities accompany the bases; no much larger clone lies one base away. Relative to germline, V is missing 4 bases and J is missing 6 bases, with 6 bases of the junction outside any gene match. There are 15 amino acids in the CDR3, from cysteine to phenylalanine inclusive. Here the CDR3 DNA is all that survives: 45 bases in frame from base 1. In the germline V gene, CDR1 corresponds to LGHNA and CDR2 to YNFKEQ. Using the deep immunoSEQ assay, multiplex PCR amplified TCR CDR3 regions from genomic DNA. For each cell subset, the extracted genomic DNA was distributed evenly across all wells of several immunoSEQ 96-well plates, and each plate served as one replicate. For sorted subsets, approximately 210 ng genomic DNA, equal to 30,000 to 35,000 T cell genomes, was loaded into each replicate PCR. Purified libraries were quantified with a Qubit 3.0 fluorometer, sized on a Bioanalyzer 2100, and re-quantified with the KAPA Library Quantification kit. Every immunoSEQ 96-well plate was sequenced on a separate single-read 150-cycle Illumina NextSeq 550 flow cell. In the original analysis: The immunoSEQ output contained only junctional sequences without quality scores, so filtering could not match that applied to full-length reads. Sequences were annotated with PyIR, a Python wrapper for IgBLAST v1.9, and V/J genes and CDR3 were assigned using IMGT germline references. Reads were filtered out if the reads had weak V/J assignments (E-value above 1e-6), no CDR3, stop codons, out-of-frame junctions, or ambiguous translated residues. V3J clonotypes were defined as sequences sharing the same inferred V gene, J gene, and CDR3 amino acid sequence. To compute the percentage overlap between repertoires, the number of shared unique clonotypes was divided by the size of the smaller repertoire. Richness of each repertoire was evaluated using RTK rarefaction, the Chao1 estimator, and Recon v2.1 estimates of unobserved clonotypes. For all TCRbeta clonotypes obtained by the gDNA method from four donors, generation probabilities were computed with OLGA. TCRdb's version of the immuneACCESS table is confined to in-frame rearrangements and falls short of the full clone set. An unresolved V gene accounts for under half of the shortfall where checked; the remainder is of unknown origin. D and trimming come from the DNA, and the V and J calls and clone size come from that table. In this sample the table shows about 120,000 clones, around 65% of which occur a single time. The leading ten clones occupy roughly 24% of the sample.

The V gene is TRBV4-2 and the J gene is TRBJ2-2, with 9 bases aligning to TRBD1. Sequenced material: memory CD8+ T cells sorted from blood. Interpreted using the paper, the cell subset or site label stands for: CD45RO+ cells pooled with CCR7-negative TemRA cells. This sequence was found in a woman aged 25 to 39 in good health. The DNA is TGTGCCAGCAGCCGGGGGGACAGGGAGGCCGGGGAGCTGTTTTTT. The encoded protein is CASSRGDREAGELFF.